These 23 T cell receptor beta chains were all obtained from the same sample, sequenced in a study of chemoradiotherapy in HPV16-positive cancers. Here immunoSEQ multiplex PCR was the method, and the copy in TCRdb shows in-frame clones only, minus some. The sample comprises 1,000 to 1,500 clones, approximately 83% of which are singletons, and approximately 5.6% rests with the top ten. The input for sequencing was tumor tissue, taken from a patient who underwent chemoradiotherapy. Every receptor here comes from a human donor with HPV-associated anogenital cancer.

The chain carries TRBV6-6 and TRBJ1-3, with 9 bases matching TRBD1. Germline loops: CDR1 MNHNY, CDR2 SVGAGI (reference sequence). The trim removed 5 bases at V and 2 bases at J, leaving 7 bases unmatched. CDR3 size: 16 residues. The CDR3 is CASSRDRVSTGNTIYF. The DNA of the CDR3 is TGTGCCAGCAGTCGGGACAGGGTGTCCACTGGAAACACCATATATTTT.

The genes are TRBV6-1 and TRBJ2-3; 11 nucleotides align to TRBD2. V gave up 4 bases and J gave up 0 bases; unmatched junction bases: 0. The CDR3 consists of 15 residues. In germline, CDR1 is MNHNS, CDR2 SASEGT. This chain's CDR3 is CASSGLAGSTDTQYF. In DNA form, the CDR3 reads TGTGCCAGCAGTGGACTAGCGGGGAGCACAGATACGCAGTATTTT.

This clone has only one observation. This chain connects TRBV7-2 to TRBJ2-1; TRBD2 matches 7 bases. The V gene's germline CDR1 is SGHTA and CDR2 FQGNSA. V shed 6 bases and J 2 bases; nucleotides not matched to a gene: 7. The CDR3 totals 15 residues. The CDR3 DNA sequence: TGTGCCAGCAGTTTATCGGGGGGTCCCTACAATGAGCAGTTCTTC. Amino acids: CASSLSGGPYNEQFF. Supplemented by reference TRBV7-2 and TRBJ2-1, the full variable domain reads GAGVSQSPSNKVTEKGKDVELRCDPISGHTALYWYRQSLGQGLEFLIYFQGNSAPDKSGLPSDRFSAERTGGSVSTLTIQRTQQEDSAVYLCASSLSGGPYNEQFFGPGTRLTVL.

This chain connects TRBV2 to TRBJ2-2, with D maybe TRBD2 (5 bases). From germline, CDR1 is SNHLY and CDR2 FYNNEI. CDR3 size: 15 residues. The germline V and J ends were trimmed by 8 bases and 7 bases, with 20 bases remaining between them. As DNA, the CDR3 is TGTGCCAGCCGTACTAGTCCCCTTTTGGTCGGGGAGCTGTTTTTT. It is translated as CASRTSPLLVGELFF.

The chain uses TRBV12-5 and TRBJ1-1; no reliable D call. This CDR3 spans 13 amino acids. Germline loops: CDR1 LGHNT, CDR2 FRNRAP. With 2 bases removed from V and 1 base from J, the gap between germline ends came to 5 bases. CDR3 nucleotides: TGTGCTAGTGGTTTGCTAGCGAACACTGAAGCTTTCTTT. The encoded protein is CASGLLANTEAFF.

The chain links TRBV7-2 to TRBJ1-2, with D perhaps matching TRBD1 (6 bases). Germline loops: CDR1 SGHTA, CDR2 FQGNSA. V was clipped by 4 bases and J by 8 bases, with 23 bases between them. The CDR3 extends over 16 amino acids. DNA of the CDR3: TGTGCCAGCAGCTCCCGGACAGCCGCCCATTTAGGGGGCTACACCTTC. This encodes CASSSRTAAHLGGYTF.

The rearrangement joins TRBV6-1 to TRBJ2-6, with a possible D match to TRBD1 (6 bases). Germline loops: CDR1 MNHNS, CDR2 SASEGT. V gave up 3 bases and J gave up 0 bases, with 6 bases separating them. CDR3 size: 15 residues. Here the CDR3 reads CASSEDSSGANVLTF. CDR3 coding DNA: TGTGCCAGCAGTGAGGACAGCTCTGGGGCCAACGTCCTGACTTTC.

This clone was observed a handful of times. The chain has TRBV15 and TRBJ1-6; 8 bases are a match to TRBD1. In germline, CDR1 is LNHNV, CDR2 YYDKDF (reference sequence). The CDR3 runs 15 residues. After removal of 2 bases from V and 7 bases from J, the junction contained 4 bases not matched to a gene. CDR3 in amino acids: CATSRRTGPNSPLHF. As DNA, the CDR3 is TGTGCCACCAGCAGAAGGACAGGGCCGAATTCACCCCTCCACTTT.

The chain links TRBV5-4 to TRBJ1-2; D unclear. The CDR3 is made up of 13 amino acids. Germline values: CDR1 SGHNT, CDR2 YYREEE (reference sequence). Trimming left V 4 bases short and J 5 bases short, with 12 bases between. The CDR3 reads CASSNDGSYGYTF. As DNA, the CDR3 is TGTGCCAGCAGCAACGACGGGAGTTATGGCTACACCTTC.

The genes are TRBV7-9 and TRBJ1-1; D may be TRBD1 (5 bases). V lost 5 bases, J lost 8 bases, and 18 bases lay in between. Looked up from germline, CDR1 is SEHNR and CDR2 is FQNEAQ (reference sequence). There are 14 residues in the CDR3. The CDR3 DNA sequence: TGTGCCAGCAGCGGGGACCTTAGACAACCCGAAGCTTTCTTT. It yields the protein CASSGDLRQPEAFF. Combining the CDR3 with reference TRBV7-9 and TRBJ1-1 gives the whole variable domain DTGVSQNPRHKITKRGQNVTFRCDPISEHNRLYWYRQTLGQGPEFLTYFQNEAQLEKSRLLSDRFSAERPKGSFSTLEIQRTEQGDSAMYLCASSGDLRQPEAFFGQGTRLTVV.

DNA of the CDR3: TGTGCCAGCAGGTCACAGGTAGATGAAGCTTTCTTT. Residues: CASRSQVDEAFF. The gene calls are TRBV6-1 and TRBJ1-1, with D possibly TRBD1 on 5 matching bases. V lost 6 bases to trimming and J lost 7 bases, with 12 bases between them. Germline V gene data show CDR1 as MNHNS and CDR2 as SASEGT. The CDR3 runs 12 residues.

The CDR3 here is CASSESIASGQETQYF. The DNA of the CDR3 is TGTGCCAGCAGTGAATCGATAGCTAGCGGCCAAGAGACCCAGTACTTC. The chain is built from TRBV6-1 and TRBJ2-5; 7 nucleotides line up with TRBD2. The CDR3 loop spans 16 amino acids. Losses at the gene ends were 2 bases for V and 1 base for J; bases not matched to a gene: 7. The germline V gene encodes CDR1 MNHNS and CDR2 SASEGT.

This chain uses TRBV29-1 with TRBJ1-3; possible D gene TRBD1, 6 bases. V was trimmed by 1 base and J by 11 bases, leaving 9 bases between them. The CDR3 runs to 11 residues. Germline assignment: CDR1 SQVTM and CDR2 ANQGSEA. For the CDR3, the DNA is TGCAGCGTTGAAGTGGGACACGCCATATATTTT. Translated: CSVEVGHAIYF.

This chain joins TRBV4-2 and TRBJ2-2, with a tentative D call TRBD2 (5 bases). This CDR3 contains 15 residues. CDR1 is LGHNA and CDR2 is YNFKEQ in the germline V gene. V lost 1 base and J 3 bases, leaving 9 bases between the germline ends. CDR3 region: CASSQASRDTGELFF. CDR3 nucleotide sequence: TGTGCCAGCAGCCAAGCATCGCGGGACACCGGGGAGCTGTTTTTT.

The sample holds a few counts of this clone. J is TRBJ1-2 and V is TRBV25-1, with a tentative D call TRBD1 (5 bases). Germline loops: CDR1 MGHDK, CDR2 SYGVNS. This CDR3 contains 18 residues. Trimming left V 3 bases short and J 4 bases short, with 24 bases between. Here the CDR3 DNA reads TGTGCCAGCAGTGAGATTGGGACCCCTGGTATTGGACCCTATGGCTACACCTTC. It is translated as CASSEIGTPGIGPYGYTF.

V is TRBV6-1 and J is TRBJ2-2; 8 positions match TRBD1. Germline V gene data show CDR1 as MNHNS and CDR2 as SASEGT. J gave up 5 bases and V 5 bases, and 4 bases lay outside the gene matches. The CDR3 has 14 residues. The CDR3 sequence: CASSPGQETGELFF. As DNA, the CDR3 is TGTGCCAGCAGTCCGGGACAGGAGACCGGGGAGCTGTTTTTT.

The CDR3 DNA reads TGTGCCAGTAGTATAGATCCCCCGGGCGGGGTAACAGATACGCAGTATTTT. It codes for CASSIDPPGGVTDTQYF. The rearrangement joins TRBV19 to TRBJ2-3; D possibly corresponds to TRBD2 (6 bases). V was pared by 0 bases and J by 3 bases, with 16 bases between. The length of the CDR3 is 17 residues. Germline V lookup: CDR1 LNHDA, CDR2 SQIVND (reference sequence).

This clone was seen once. The chain combines TRBV7-6 with TRBJ2-7; D possibly uses TRBD1 or TRBD2 (6 bases each). The CDR3 consists of 14 residues. V shed 3 bases and J shed 6 bases, with 15 bases lying between them. Germline CDR1 SGHVS, CDR2 FNYEAQ. CDR3 protein: CASSLSTGAGEQYF. The CDR3 DNA reads as TGTGCCAGCAGCTTGTCGACGGGGGCTGGCGAGCAGTACTTC.

J is TRBJ1-5 and V is TRBV6-6; 7 nucleotides match TRBD1. After removal of 8 bases from V and 3 bases from J, the junction contained 4 bases not matched to a gene. There are 13 residues in the CDR3. Germline V gene data show CDR1 as MNHNY and CDR2 as SVGAGI (reference sequence). The CDR3 nucleotides read TGTGCCAGCGTCCAGGGGGTCAATCAGCCCCAGCATTTT. It yields the protein CASVQGVNQPQHF.

This rearrangement joins TRBV6-1 to TRBJ2-1, with 7 bases aligning to TRBD1. This CDR3 region has 13 residues. J was trimmed by 3 bases and V by 4 bases; bases with no gene match: 0. Per the germline V gene, CDR1 is MNHNS and CDR2 is SASEGT. This CDR3 is CASSGDSYNEQFF. As DNA, the CDR3 is TGTGCCAGCAGTGGGGACAGCTACAATGAGCAGTTCTTC.

The genes are TRBV15 and TRBJ2-6; 8 bases are shared with TRBD1. Germline trimming cut 1 base from V and 1 base from J; bases unmatched to any gene: 0. The germline gives CDR1 LNHNV, CDR2 YYDKDF (reference sequence). The CDR3 runs 16 residues. The CDR3 loop is CATSRGTGSGANVLTF. The CDR3 DNA is TGTGCCACCAGCAGAGGGACAGGGTCTGGGGCCAACGTCCTGACTTTC.

This chain joins TRBV2 and TRBJ2-7; tentative D call: TRBD2 (5 bases). The CDR3 consists of 12 residues. Germline V lookup: CDR1 SNHLY, CDR2 FYNNEI. Trimming shortened V by 6 bases and J by 2 bases, and 8 bases separated the two germline ends. Here the CDR3 reads CASRGGPYEQYF. The DNA for the CDR3 is TGTGCCAGCAGAGGCGGGCCCTACGAGCAGTACTTC.

This sequence joins TRBV7-2 and TRBJ2-5, with D uncertain. Trimming shortened V by 2 bases and J by 1 base, and 11 bases separated the two germline ends. The CDR3 has 15 residues. Germline CDR1 and CDR2: SGHTA and FQGNSA. In DNA form, the CDR3 reads TGTGCCAGCAGCTTACTGGGCGAGCCCCAAGAGACCCAGTACTTC. The encoded protein is CASSLLGEPQETQYF.